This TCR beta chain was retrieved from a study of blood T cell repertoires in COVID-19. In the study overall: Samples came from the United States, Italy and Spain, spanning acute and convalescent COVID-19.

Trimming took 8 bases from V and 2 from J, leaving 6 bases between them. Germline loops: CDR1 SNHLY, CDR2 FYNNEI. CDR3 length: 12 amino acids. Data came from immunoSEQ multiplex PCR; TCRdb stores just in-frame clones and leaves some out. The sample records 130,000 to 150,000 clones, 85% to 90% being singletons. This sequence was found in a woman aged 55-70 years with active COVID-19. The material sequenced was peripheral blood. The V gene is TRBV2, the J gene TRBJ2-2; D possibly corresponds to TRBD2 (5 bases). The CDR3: CASGRNTGELFF. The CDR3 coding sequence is TGTGCCAGCGGGAGAAACACCGGGGAGCTGTTTTTT.